Below, one TCR beta chain is given with its context. What this receptor recognizes is not known. Qualities for individual bases were not recorded, and no much larger clone is one base off. The data belong to a study of shared clonotypes between healthy human individuals (TCRdb year 2020). For the study in its entirety: The cohort comprised two women and a few men aged 18 to 49 years. Different laboratories and diverse techniques were used to prepare libraries and sequence TCR repertoires, to increase sequencing depth and limit assay-specific biases. Blood TCR repertoires of 5 or 6 healthy adults were deeply sequenced to estimate repertoire size and the extent of clonotype sharing between individuals. Leukapheresis yielded between about 0.9 and 10 billion PBMCs per donor.

Beyond this particular receptor, the publication reports: Pairwise subsampling led to the expectation that sequencing depth would affect the degree of clonotype sharing among donors. Sampling was restricted to blood, and TCR repertoires in tissue are likely to differ from TCR repertoires in blood. The small number of donors limited the genetic and exposure-history diversity represented.

TCR CDR3 regions were amplified from genomic DNA by multiplex PCR using the deep immunoSEQ assay. Extracted genomic DNA from each cell subset was spread evenly across all wells of several immunoSEQ 96-well plates, with each plate serving as a replicate. For unsorted PBMC, around 300 ng of genomic DNA, equivalent to around 33,000 T cell genomes, went into each replicate PCR. Ten immunoSEQ deep assay plates were used to sequence unsorted PBMC genomic DNA. The purified libraries were quantified using a Qubit 3.0 fluorometer, sized with a Bioanalyzer 2100, and then quantified again using the KAPA Library Quantification kit. Every immunoSEQ 96-well plate was sequenced on a separate single-read 150-cycle Illumina NextSeq 550 flow cell. As for the authors' bioinformatics: Because the immunoSEQ output included only junctional sequences and no quality scores, the filtering could not be the same as the filtering used for full-length reads. Sequences were annotated with PyIR, a Python wrapper for IgBLAST v1.9, and V/J genes and CDR3 were assigned using IMGT germline references. Reads were filtered out if the reads had weak V/J assignments (E-value above 1e-6), no CDR3, stop codons, out-of-frame junctions, or ambiguous translated residues. V3J clonotypes were defined as sequences sharing the same inferred V gene, J gene, and CDR3 amino acid sequence. Percentage overlap between repertoires was computed as shared unique clonotypes divided by the size of the smaller repertoire. Richness of each repertoire was evaluated using RTK rarefaction, the Chao1 estimator, and Recon v2.1 estimates of unobserved clonotypes. Entries here come from immuneACCESS through TCRdb and include only in-frame sequences with V and J called. Some clones fail to appear in such tables; in the studies checked, an unresolved V gene covers under half of the shortfall, and the cause of the remainder is unknown. The V and J calls and clone size come from that table; D and trimming were worked out from the DNA. The sample includes 400,000 to 600,000 clones, with 79% observed a single time. Jointly, the top ten make up about 13% of the sample.

The donors were healthy, HIV-negative adults with no recently reported acute infections or vaccinations. Only Caucasian adults living in Nashville, Tennessee, USA were represented among the donors. In the unsorted samples, 85 million to 100 million PBMCs were counted, and genomic DNA was extracted using the QIAamp DNA Blood Mini kit. Blood was obtained by leukapheresis, after which PBMCs were separated by Ficoll-Histopaque density gradient centrifugation and cryopreserved in liquid nitrogen vapor phase. V lost 6 bases and J lost 1 base, and the count of bases not matched to a germline gene is 11. The CDR3, cysteine through phenylalanine, is 16 amino acids long. Just the 48-base CDR3 DNA is kept, in frame starting at base 1. Via the germline V gene, CDR1 is MDHEN and CDR2 SYDVKM.

The chain is encoded by TRBV28 joined to TRBJ1-1, and 7 junction bases match TRBD1. Sequenced input: PBMCs. This receptor was obtained from a woman aged 35 to 49 in good health. Some clones in this sample may be carry-over from other donors' samples. The CDR3 here reads CASRLGEGAGNTEAFF. The DNA is TGTGCCAGCAGGCTGGGGGAGGGGGCAGGGAACACTGAAGCTTTCTTT.